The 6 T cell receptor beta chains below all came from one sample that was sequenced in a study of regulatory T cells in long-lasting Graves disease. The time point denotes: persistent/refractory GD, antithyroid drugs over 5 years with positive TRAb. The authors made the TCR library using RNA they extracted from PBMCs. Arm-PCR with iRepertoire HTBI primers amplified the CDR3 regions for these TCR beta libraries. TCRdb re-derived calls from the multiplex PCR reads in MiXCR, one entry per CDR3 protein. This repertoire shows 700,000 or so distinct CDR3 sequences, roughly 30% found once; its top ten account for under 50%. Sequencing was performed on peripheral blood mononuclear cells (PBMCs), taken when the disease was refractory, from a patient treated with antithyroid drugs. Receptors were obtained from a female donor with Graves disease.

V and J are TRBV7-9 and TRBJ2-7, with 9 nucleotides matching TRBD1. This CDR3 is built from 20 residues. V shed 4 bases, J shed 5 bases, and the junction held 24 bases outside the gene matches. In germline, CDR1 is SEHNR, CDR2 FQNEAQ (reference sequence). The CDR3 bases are TGTGCCAGCAGCTCTCCCTTGGGACAGGGCAAAGGGATGGCTCGGGACGAGCAGTACTTC. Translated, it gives CASSSPLGQGKGMARDEQYF.

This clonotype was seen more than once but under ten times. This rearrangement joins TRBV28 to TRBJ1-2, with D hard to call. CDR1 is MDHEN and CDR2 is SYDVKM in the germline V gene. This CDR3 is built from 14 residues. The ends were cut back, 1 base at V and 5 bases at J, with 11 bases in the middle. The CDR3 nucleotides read TGTGCCAGCAGTTTATCTGGAAGAGAGTATGGCTACACCTTC. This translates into CASSLSGREYGYTF.

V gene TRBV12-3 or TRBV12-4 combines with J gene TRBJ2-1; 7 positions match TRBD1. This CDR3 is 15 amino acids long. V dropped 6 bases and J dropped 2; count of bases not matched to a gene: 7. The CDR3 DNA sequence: TGTGCCAGCAGGACCGGGACAGTAACCTACAATGAGCAGTTCTTC. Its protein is CASRTGTVTYNEQFF.

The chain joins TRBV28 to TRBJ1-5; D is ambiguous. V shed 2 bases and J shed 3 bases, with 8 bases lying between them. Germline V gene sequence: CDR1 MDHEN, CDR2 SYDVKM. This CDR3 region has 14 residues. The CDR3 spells CASSLLADNQPQHF. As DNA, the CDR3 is TGTGCCAGCAGTTTACTTGCCGACAATCAGCCCCAGCATTTT.

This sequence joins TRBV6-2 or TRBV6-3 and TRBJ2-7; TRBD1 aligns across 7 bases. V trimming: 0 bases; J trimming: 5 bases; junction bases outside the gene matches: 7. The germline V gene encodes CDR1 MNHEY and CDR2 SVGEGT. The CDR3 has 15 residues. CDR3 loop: CASSYSTGKRNEQYF. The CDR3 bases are TGTGCCAGCAGTTACTCGACAGGGAAAAGGAACGAGCAGTACTTC.

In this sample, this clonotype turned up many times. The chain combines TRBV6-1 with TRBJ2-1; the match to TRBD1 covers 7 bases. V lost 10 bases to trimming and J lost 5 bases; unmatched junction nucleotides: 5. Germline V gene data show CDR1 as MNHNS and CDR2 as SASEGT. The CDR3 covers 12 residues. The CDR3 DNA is TGTGCCACCAACAGGGGAAACAATGAGCAGTTCTTC. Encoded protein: CATNRGNNEQFF.